Listed below are T cell receptor beta chains from one sample, sequenced in a study of blood T cell repertoires in COVID-19. The repertoire was sequenced with immunoSEQ multiplex PCR; TCRdb's copy has only in-frame clones and lacks some. Of 27,000 or so clones listed, about 83% are singletons. Sequencing was carried out using peripheral blood. These receptors were obtained from a man between 65 and 85 years old with acute or convalescent COVID-19. Both conserved end residues are part of each CDR3. D genes are given only for firm matches. Where a row states a size, it is once, few, many or the class of an expanded clone; other rows omit it.

D gene: -; clone size: many; V gene: TRBV28; J gene: TRBJ1-5; CDR3 protein: CASRIGHTINRQPQHF; CDR3 DNA: TGTGCCAGCAGGATTGGCCACACCATAAACAGGCAGCCCCAGCATTTT
D gene: -; clone size: -; V gene: TRBV7-8; J gene: TRBJ2-1; CDR3 protein: CASSPSIVQFF; CDR3 DNA: TGTGCCAGCAGCCCCTCAATAGTGCAGTTCTTC
D gene: -; clone size: -; V gene: TRBV9; J gene: TRBJ1-6; CDR3 protein: CASSVDVRGDSPLHF; CDR3 DNA: TGTGCCAGCAGCGTAGACGTCAGGGGTGATTCACCCCTCCACTTT
D gene: TRBD2; clone size: once; V gene: TRBV18; J gene: TRBJ2-3; CDR3 protein: CASSPSGGDTQYF; CDR3 DNA: TGTGCCAGCTCACCTAGCGGGGGAGATACGCAGTATTTT
D gene: TRBD2; clone size: -; V gene: TRBV6-4; J gene: TRBJ2-1; CDR3 protein: CASSVSGSINEQFF; CDR3 DNA: TGTGCCAGCAGTGTCAGCGGGAGCATTAATGAGCAGTTCTTC
D gene: -; clone size: -; V gene: TRBV9; J gene: TRBJ1-3; CDR3 protein: CASSGENSGNTIYF; CDR3 DNA: TGTGCCAGCAGCGGGGAGAACTCTGGAAACACCATATATTTT
D gene: -; clone size: -; V gene: TRBV7-8; J gene: TRBJ2-1; CDR3 protein: CASSSTGQAYNEQFF; CDR3 DNA: TGTGCCAGCAGTTCCACGGGACAAGCCTACAATGAGCAGTTCTTC
D gene: TRBD2; clone size: -; V gene: TRBV11-2; J gene: TRBJ2-5; CDR3 protein: CASSFLLAGVGETQYF; CDR3 DNA: TGTGCCAGCAGCTTCCTGTTGGCGGGGGTGGGGGAGACCCAGTACTTC
D gene: TRBD1; clone size: once; V gene: TRBV7-2; J gene: TRBJ1-6; CDR3 protein: CASSASPATGVLPLHF; CDR3 DNA: TGTGCCAGCAGCGCAAGTCCGGCGACAGGGGTCCTTCCCCTCCACTTT
D gene: -; clone size: -; V gene: TRBV10-1; J gene: TRBJ2-2; CDR3 protein: CASSEGTGPRQGELFF; CDR3 DNA: TGCGCCAGCAGTGAGGGTACAGGACCCCGCCAAGGGGAGCTGTTTTTT
D gene: -; clone size: -; V gene: TRBV4-3; J gene: TRBJ1-6; CDR3 protein: CASSQDPIGGSPLHF; CDR3 DNA: TGCGCCAGCAGCCAAGATCCTATAGGAGGTTCACCCCTCCACTTT
D gene: -; clone size: -; V gene: TRBV11-2; J gene: TRBJ1-1; CDR3 protein: CASSLPTRIKAFF; CDR3 DNA: TGTGCCAGCAGCTTACCGACGAGGATTAAGGCTTTCTTT
D gene: -; clone size: -; V gene: TRBV7-2; J gene: TRBJ2-1; CDR3 protein: CASSLALNEQFF; CDR3 DNA: TGTGCCAGCAGCTTAGCCCTGAATGAGCAGTTCTTC
D gene: TRBD1; clone size: -; V gene: TRBV29-1; J gene: TRBJ1-5; CDR3 protein: CSVAGQAEGGNQPQHF; CDR3 DNA: TGCAGCGTTGCGGGACAGGCCGAAGGGGGCAATCAGCCCCAGCATTTT
D gene: -; clone size: -; V gene: TRBV2; J gene: TRBJ1-1; CDR3 protein: CASRTGWNTEAFF; CDR3 DNA: TGTGCCAGCAGGACAGGATGGAACACTGAAGCTTTCTTT
D gene: -; clone size: -; V gene: TRBV5-8; J gene: TRBJ2-5; CDR3 protein: CASSWQGPETQYF; CDR3 DNA: TGTGCCAGCAGCTGGCAGGGTCCGGAGACCCAGTACTTC
D gene: -; clone size: -; V gene: TRBV5-4; J gene: TRBJ1-1; CDR3 protein: CASSKPQGPMNTEAFF; CDR3 DNA: TGTGCCAGCAGCAAACCACAGGGTCCGATGAACACTGAAGCTTTCTTT
D gene: -; clone size: -; V gene: TRBV11-3; J gene: TRBJ2-2; CDR3 protein: CASSLYNTGELFF; CDR3 DNA: TGTGCCAGCAGCTTATATAACACCGGGGAGCTGTTTTTT
D gene: TRBD2; clone size: -; V gene: TRBV19; J gene: TRBJ2-3; CDR3 protein: CASSIGGGSGLPTDTQYF; CDR3 DNA: TGTGCCAGTAGTATAGGGGGAGGTAGCGGGCTACCCACAGATACGCAGTATTTT
D gene: -; clone size: -; V gene: TRBV10-3; J gene: TRBJ1-1; CDR3 protein: CAISESSGVRGHHEAFF; CDR3 DNA: TGTGCCATCAGTGAGTCTAGTGGCGTGAGGGGACACCATGAAGCTTTCTTT
D gene: -; clone size: once; V gene: TRBV15; J gene: TRBJ2-2; CDR3 protein: CATSAYRASTGELFF; CDR3 DNA: TGTGCCACCAGCGCGTACAGGGCGAGCACCGGGGAGCTGTTTTTT
D gene: -; clone size: -; V gene: TRBV30; J gene: TRBJ2-1; CDR3 protein: CAWSEGLPQAEQFF; CDR3 DNA: TGTGCCTGGAGCGAGGGCCTCCCCCAGGCGGAGCAGTTCTTC
D gene: -; clone size: -; V gene: TRBV2; J gene: TRBJ2-1; CDR3 protein: CASSEFELEFF; CDR3 DNA: TGTGCCAGCAGTGAATTTGAACTAGAGTTCTTC
D gene: -; clone size: -; V gene: TRBV19; J gene: TRBJ2-1; CDR3 protein: CASSHRQGGVFSYNEQFF; CDR3 DNA: TGTGCCAGTAGTCATAGGCAGGGGGGAGTTTTCTCCTACAATGAGCAGTTCTTC
D gene: TRBD2; clone size: -; V gene: TRBV24-1; J gene: TRBJ2-2; CDR3 protein: CATSDAGLLNTGELFF; CDR3 DNA: TGTGCCACCAGTGATGCGGGACTACTAAACACCGGGGAGCTGTTTTTT